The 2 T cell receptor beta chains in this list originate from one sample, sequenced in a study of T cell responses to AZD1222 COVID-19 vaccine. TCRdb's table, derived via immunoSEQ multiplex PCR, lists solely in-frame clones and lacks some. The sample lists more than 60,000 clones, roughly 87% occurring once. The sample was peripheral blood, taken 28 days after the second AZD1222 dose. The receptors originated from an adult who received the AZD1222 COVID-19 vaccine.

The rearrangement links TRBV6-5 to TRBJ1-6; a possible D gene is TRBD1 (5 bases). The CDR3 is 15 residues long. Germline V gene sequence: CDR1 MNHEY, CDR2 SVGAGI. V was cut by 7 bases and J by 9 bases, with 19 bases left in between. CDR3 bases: TGTGCCAGCATCTTAATGGGGACGGTCGGTTCACCCCTCCACTTT. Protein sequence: CASILMGTVGSPLHF.

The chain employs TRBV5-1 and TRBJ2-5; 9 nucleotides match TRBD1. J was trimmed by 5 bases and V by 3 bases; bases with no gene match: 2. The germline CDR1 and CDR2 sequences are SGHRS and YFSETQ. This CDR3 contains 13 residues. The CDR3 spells CASSWTGDETQYF. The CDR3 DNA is TGCGCCAGCAGCTGGACAGGGGACGAGACCCAGTACTTC.